This T cell receptor (beta chain) was sequenced during a study of CD8 T cells in ankylosing spondylitis. Overall study results and limits: There was a TCR beta motif, made of eight highly homologous variants, that appeared characteristic of ankylosing spondylitis blood.

Each CDR3 protein gets one entry after TCRdb re-called the 5' RACE reads with MiXCR. The data contain just under 550,000 distinct CDR3 sequences, 12% of them singletons. A word on this clonotype: Its antigen is as yet unknown.

Germline CDR1 is MDHEN and CDR2 is SYDVKM. With 3 bases removed from V and 5 bases from J, the gap between germline ends came to 14 bases. The CDR3 covers 15 residues. This TCR derives from a male donor with ankylosing spondylitis. The rearrangement uses TRBV28 and TRBJ2-1, with a possible D match to TRBD2 (6 bases). The specimen was blood, either unsorted or a sorted T cell fraction (not recorded which). The CDR3 region has the DNA TGTGCCAGCAGTTTGTCTAGCGTGACCAACAATGAGCAGTTCTTC. Amino acid sequence: CASSLSSVTNNEQFF.